This T cell receptor (beta chain) is drawn from a study of cytomegalovirus exposure and HLA in healthy donors. Study findings and constraints: For cytomegalovirus status, the classifier reportedly gave diagnoses with high specificity and sensitivity. Beyond CMV serostatus, there was no information to go on about immune exposure. In an earlier analysis, in 540 or so donors, most V segments appeared productive either ~87% or ~30% of the time. Researchers reportedly found TCR beta sequences accurately predicted most subjects' HLA-A and HLA-B alleles.

V lost 2 bases and J 6 bases, leaving 4 bases between the germline ends. Germline CDR1 and CDR2: GTSNPN and SVGIG (reference sequence). CDR3 length equals 11 residues. Points on this clone: Its antigen remains unknown.

Use of 60 Vbeta and 13 Jbeta primers characterized the PCR. Measured with immunoSEQ multiplex PCR; TCRdb has only the in-frame clones, and not every one. There are 30,000 to 40,000 clones in the sample; about 60% occur only once, and over 20% lies in the top ten. The receptor was isolated from a man aged 50-59 years in good health and CMV-seropositive. The V gene is TRBV30, the J gene TRBJ1-4; D is unresolved. The material sequenced was PBMCs. CDR3: CAWSPDEKLFF. The CDR3 DNA follows: TGTGCCTGGAGTCCCGATGAAAAACTGTTTTTT.